The 9 T cell receptor beta chains presented below share a single source sample, sequenced in a study of T-cell reconstitution after alpha-beta-depleted transplantation in children. Unique molecular identifiers were incorporated when the TCRbeta library was constructed. TCRdb used MiXCR to reprocess the PCR reads, holding one entry per CDR3 protein. The table shows hundreds of thousands of distinct CDR3 sequences, with 10% occurring only once. This specimen consisted of PBMCs from the stem cell graft donor, obtained from the stem cell graft. The receptors come from a human donor who donated a stem cell graft to a child with acute myeloid leukemia.

The table lists this clonotype with a few counts. V and J are TRBV7-9 and TRBJ1-1, with 7 bases identical to TRBD1. This CDR3 contains 14 residues. CDR1 and CDR2 (germline): SEHNR, FQNEAQ (reference sequence). V gave up 5 bases and J gave up 0 bases; unmatched junction bases: 3. This CDR3 is CASSTGEVNTEAFF. CDR3 sequence (DNA): TGTGCCAGCAGCACAGGGGAAGTGAACACTGAAGCTTTCTTT.

The chain has TRBV29-1 and TRBJ1-1; D call uncertain. The germline V gene has CDR1 SQVTM and CDR2 ANQGSEA. Trimming pared 4 bases from V and 2 bases from J, leaving 17 bases between. The CDR3 runs 15 residues. CDR3 DNA sequence: TGCAGCGTTGGAGGTGTTAGCGGTTATAACACTGAAGCTTTCTTT. As protein: CSVGGVSGYNTEAFF.

The rearrangement uses TRBV5-6 and TRBJ2-7, with 10 bases lining up with TRBD2. This CDR3 spans 15 amino acids. Germline trimming cut 2 bases from V and 4 bases from J; bases unmatched to any gene: 6. The germline V gene encodes CDR1 SGHDT and CDR2 YYEEEE. The CDR3, as DNA: TGTGCCAGCAGCTTCTGGACTAGCGGAGCTTACGAGCAGTACTTC. Residues: CASSFWTSGAYEQYF.

This clonotype has a handful of counts. This chain connects TRBV10-3 to TRBJ2-3, with D uncertain. V lost 8 bases, J lost 0 bases, and 3 bases lay in between. CDR3 length: 11 residues. Germline V gene lookup returns CDR1 ENHRY and CDR2 SYGVKD. The DNA for the CDR3 is TGTGCCATCGGCAGCACAGATACGCAGTATTTT. Translated, it gives CAIGSTDTQYF.

This sequence joins TRBV10-3 and TRBJ2-3; D is possibly TRBD2 (5 bases). This CDR3 is 13 amino acids long. Germline CDR1 is ENHRY and CDR2 is SYGVKD. Trimming cost V 4 bases and J 4 bases, with 9 bases left between them. As DNA, the CDR3 is TGTGCCATCAGTGGAGAGAGGGCAGATACGCAGTATTTT. It encodes CAISGERADTQYF.

This clonotype was observed a handful of times. This chain uses TRBV4-1 with TRBJ2-3; TRBD1 matches at 8 bases. The ends lost 5 bases at V and 0 bases at J; junction bases unmatched: 10. CDR3 length: 17 amino acids. Germline assignment: CDR1 MGHRA and CDR2 YSYEKL. CDR3 loop: CASSGTGGEVSTDTQYF. In DNA, the CDR3 is TGCGCCAGCAGCGGGACAGGAGGGGAGGTGAGCACAGATACGCAGTATTTT.

The gene calls are TRBV20-1 and TRBJ2-5, with 7 bases that match TRBD2. The CDR3 length is 13 residues. Germline-derived CDR1 and CDR2 are DFQATT and SNEGSKA (reference sequence). The V gene end was trimmed by 3 bases and the J gene end by 1 base; junction bases not matched to a gene: 2. The CDR3 DNA is TGCAGTGCTAGGGGGACTACCCAAGAGACCCAGTACTTC. Amino acids: CSARGTTQETQYF.

The V and J genes are TRBV20-1 and TRBJ2-1, with 10 bases fitting TRBD2. Germline V CDR1 and CDR2: DFQATT, SNEGSKA (reference sequence). Trimming at V came to 5 bases and at J to 6 bases, leaving 10 bases not matched to a gene. The CDR3 runs to 15 residues. The CDR3 sequence is CSAVTGTSVRNEQFF. The CDR3 DNA is TGCAGTGCTGTGACCGGGACTAGCGTCCGCAATGAGCAGTTCTTC.

This clonotype was seen many times. J is TRBJ1-1 and V is TRBV29-1; maybe TRBD1 (5 bases). There are 13 residues in the CDR3. V was pared by 5 bases and J by 5 bases, with 15 bases between. CDR1 is SQVTM and CDR2 is ANQGSEA in the germline V gene. CDR3 coding DNA: TGCAGCGTTTGCAGGGACTGGGGGACTGAAGCTTTCTTT. This codes for CSVCRDWGTEAFF.